This entry concerns a single T cell receptor (beta chain). TCRdb re-called the 5' RACE reads; one entry per CDR3 protein, DNA not given. The sample totals 80,000 or so distinct CDR3 sequences; its top ten clones hold around 7%. The sample belongs to a study of monozygotic twins with inflammatory bowel disease. The CDR3 contains 13 residues. Germline lookup yields CDR1 SGHAT and CDR2 FQNNGV. The sample taken for sequencing was blood. The TCR comes from a human donor with ulcerative colitis or Crohn's disease, or a healthy co-twin of an affected twin (not recorded which). This chain uses TRBV11-2 with TRBJ2-1; the TCRdb call, TRBD1, lacks DNA for checking. The CDR3 loop reads CASSLWTGGEQFF.